The clone carrying this T cell receptor (beta chain) occurred many times. This sample is part of a study of T cells in Graves' hyperthyroidism and ophthalmopathy. The CDR3 loop spans 16 amino acids. V was cut by 0 bases and J by 2 bases, with 11 bases left in between. Germline assignment: CDR1 MNHEY and CDR2 SVGEGT. Amplification targeted TCR beta CDR3 regions from RNA transcripts. The TCR CDR3 was amplified in a first-round RT-PCR using the HTBI primer set. TCRdb reanalysed the multiplex PCR reads using MiXCR and keeps one entry per CDR3 protein. The data hold approximately 600,000 distinct CDR3 sequences, with about 15% observed a single time.

Sequences were obtained from blood. The sequence was obtained from a woman aged 25 to 39 with Graves' hyperthyroidism that later progressed to Graves' ophthalmopathy. The chain joins TRBV6-2 or TRBV6-3 to TRBJ1-5; possibly TRBD1 for D (6 bases). DNA for the CDR3: TGTGCCAGCAGTTACTCGAAGGGGGGCGGCAATCAGCCCCAGCATTTT. Its protein is CASSYSKGGGNQPQHF.